This is a list of T cell receptor beta chains from one sample in a study of T cell changes during pregnancy in multiple sclerosis. TCRdb's table, derived via immunoSEQ multiplex PCR, lists solely in-frame clones and lacks some. The repertoire holds about 60,000 clones, about 90% seen once, with under 2.5% in the top ten. The starting material was peripheral blood, obtained in the first trimester of pregnancy. The receptors originated from a female donor with multiple sclerosis, enrolled in a pregnancy study. Both conserved end residues are part of each CDR3. The D gene is left open where the match is weak. The listing skips clone size in some rows; elsewhere it reads once, few, many or a size class.

>NA|TRBJ2-7|TRBD2|10|TRBV20-1
TGCAGTGCTCACCAACTAGCGGAGTACTTC
CSAHQLAEYF
>NA|TRBJ1-1|NA|17|TRBV21-1
TGTGCCAGCATCCATCCTTCCTCCCCCGACAAGAACACTGAAGCTTTCTTT
CASIHPSSPDKNTEAFF
>few|TRBJ1-1|NA|15|TRBV5-1
TGCGCCAGCAGCTTGGGTGGGGCGCGCAACACTGAAGCTTTCTTT
CASSLGGARNTEAFF
>NA|TRBJ2-7|TRBD1|13|TRBV7-9
TGTGCCAGCAGCTTAGGGACAGGGTCCGAGCAGTACTTC
CASSLGTGSEQYF
>NA|TRBJ2-7|TRBD2|13|TRBV6-5
TGTGCCAGCCGGACAGCGGGAGAATACGAGCAGTACTTC
CASRTAGEYEQYF
>NA|TRBJ2-1|TRBD2|17|TRBV4-1
TGCGCCAGCAGCCAAGTATTGCGGGAGATTTGGTACAATGAGCAGTTCTTC
CASSQVLREIWYNEQFF
>NA|TRBJ1-1|TRBD1|13|TRBV11-2
TGTGCCAGCAGCCTCGGACAGGCCACTGAAGCTTTCTTT
CASSLGQATEAFF
>NA|TRBJ2-7|NA|14|TRBV2
TGTGCCAGCGCCGTGGGGACACCTAACTACGAGCAGTACTTC
CASAVGTPNYEQYF
>NA|TRBJ1-1|NA|14|TRBV7-3
TGTGCCAGCAGCTTGAGAGGAACGAACACTGAAGCTTTCTTT
CASSLRGTNTEAFF
>NA|TRBJ2-3|TRBD2|18|TRBV28
TGTGCCAGCAGTTTGGGTGCACGGGCGGGAGGGGTCACAGATACGCAGTATTTT
CASSLGARAGGVTDTQYF
>NA|TRBJ2-7|NA|14|TRBV28
TGTGCCAGCAGTTTAACGGCAGGGTTTCGCGAGCAGTACTTC
CASSLTAGFREQYF
>NA|TRBJ2-7|NA|13|TRBV7-9
TGTGCCAGCAGCTTATCGGGCGGGAACGAGCAGTACTTC
CASSLSGGNEQYF
>NA|TRBJ2-7|NA|15|TRBV19
TGTGCCAGTAGTCCCGGTACAGGGAGCTCCTACGAGCAGTACTTC
CASSPGTGSSYEQYF
>NA|TRBJ2-2|NA|14|TRBV7-3
TGTGCCAGCAGCTCAACCGGGAACACCGGGGAGCTGTTTTTT
CASSSTGNTGELFF
>NA|TRBJ2-7|TRBD2|17|TRBV27
TGTGCCAGCAGTTGGGAAGCGGGAGGGCCCGTGACCTACGAGCAGTACTTC
CASSWEAGGPVTYEQYF
>NA|TRBJ2-5|NA|14|TRBV6-5
TGTGCCAGCCCGGAGGATATAAACCAAGAGACCCAGTACTTC
CASPEDINQETQYF
>NA|TRBJ2-1|TRBD2|19|TRBV27
TGTGCCAGCAGTACGAGGGGATCGGGGGTCGGGAGGGCCGGTAATGAGCAGTTCTTC
CASSTRGSGVGRAGNEQFF
>once|TRBJ2-2|NA|15|TRBV27
TGTGCCAGCAGTTTATTGGCAGGGTTCACCGGGGAGCTGTTTTTT
CASSLLAGFTGELFF
>NA|TRBJ2-7|NA|14|TRBV28
TGTGCCAGCAGTTTTAGCAGGGTGACTTACGAGCAGTACTTC
CASSFSRVTYEQYF
>NA|TRBJ2-1|NA|15|TRBV25-1
TGTGCCAGCAGTGCGAGACCGGGACTTTACAATGAGCAGTTCTTC
CASSARPGLYNEQFF
>NA|TRBJ2-4|NA|15|TRBV5-4
TGTGCCAGCAGCCTCCCGGGACAACCTAAAAACATTCAGTACTTC
CASSLPGQPKNIQYF
>NA|TRBJ2-2|TRBD1|17|TRBV11-2
TGTGCCAGCAGCTTAGGCCTCAGGACAGGGTACACCGGGGAGCTGTTTTTT
CASSLGLRTGYTGELFF